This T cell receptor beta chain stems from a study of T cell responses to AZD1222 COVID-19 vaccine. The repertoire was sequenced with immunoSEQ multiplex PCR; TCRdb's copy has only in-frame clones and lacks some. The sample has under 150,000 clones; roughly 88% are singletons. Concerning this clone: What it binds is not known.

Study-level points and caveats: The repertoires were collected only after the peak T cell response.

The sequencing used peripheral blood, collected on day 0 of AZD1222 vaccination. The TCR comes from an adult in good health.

The CDR3 loop reads CASSLVGRGLTEAFF. Here the CDR3 DNA reads TGTGCCAGCAGCTTGGTGGGGAGGGGGCTGACTGAAGCTTTCTTT. This chain uses TRBV5-5 with TRBJ1-1; 7 positions agree with TRBD1. The CDR3 is made up of 15 amino acids. Germline loops: CDR1 SGHKS, CDR2 YYEKEE (reference sequence). V lost 0 bases and J lost 5; bases outside the gene matches: 7.